A single sample is the source of the 18 T cell receptor beta chains below, sequenced in a study of blood T cell repertoires in COVID-19. Data came from immunoSEQ multiplex PCR; TCRdb stores just in-frame clones and leaves some out. The sample has some 80,000 clones; approximately 84% are singletons. The sequencing input was peripheral blood. These receptors were obtained from a man between 60 and 75 years old with COVID-19, enrolled during active disease.

The genes are TRBV7-9 and TRBJ1-5, with D tentatively TRBD1 (5 bases). Germline V lookup: CDR1 SEHNR, CDR2 FQNEAQ (reference sequence). CDR3 length: 13 residues. Trimming took off 10 bases at V and 6 bases at J, with 16 bases between the two ends. The CDR3 nucleotides are TGTGCCACGGCTCGGGGGGATGGTCAGCCCCAGCATTTT. Translation gives CATARGDGQPQHF.

V is TRBV1 and J is TRBJ1-3; the table calls TRBD1, which could not be checked here. TRBV1 is marked as a pseudogene. The CDR3 has 14 residues. This CDR3 reads CTSSPAGVGNTIYF. The DNA for the CDR3 is TGCACCAGCAGCCCAGCAGGGGTAGGAAACACCATATATTTT.

The chain recombines TRBV19 with TRBJ1-6, with 7 nucleotides matching TRBD1. J was trimmed by 3 bases and V by 7 bases; bases with no gene match: 9. Germline-derived CDR1 and CDR2 are LNHDA and SQIVND (reference sequence). This CDR3 spans 16 amino acids. CDR3 in DNA: TGTGCCAGTAACAAGGGGGCAGGGAACTATAATTCACCCCTCCACTTT. Translated, it gives CASNKGAGNYNSPLHF. Filled out from reference TRBV19 and TRBJ1-6, the complete variable domain reads DGGITQSPKYLFRKEGQNVTLSCEQNLNHDAMYWYRQDPGQGLRLIYYSQIVNDFQKGDIAEGYSVSREKKESFPLTVTSAQKNPTAFYLCASNKGAGNYNSPLHFGNGTRLTVT.

J is TRBJ2-2 and V is TRBV18; 8 bases match TRBD1. Per the germline V gene, CDR1 is KGHSH and CDR2 is LQKENI. The CDR3 sequence is 16 residues long. V shed 2 bases, J shed 2 bases, and the junction held 4 bases outside the gene matches. The CDR3 loop reads CASSPLGQGNTGELFF. The DNA of the CDR3 is TGTGCCAGCTCACCATTAGGACAGGGCAACACCGGGGAGCTGTTTTTT.

The J gene is TRBJ2-7, the V gene TRBV10-3; 10 bases line up with TRBD2. The CDR3 is 14 residues long. V trimming: 11 bases; J trimming: 2 bases; junction bases outside the gene matches: 9. CDR1 ENHRY and CDR2 SYGVKD come from the germline V gene. The CDR3 here is CALRASGRTYEQYF. CDR3 nucleotides: TGTGCCCTTCGGGCTAGCGGGAGAACCTACGAGCAGTACTTC.

The chain is built from TRBV2 and TRBJ1-1; TRBD1 matches 7 bases. CDR3 length: 15 amino acids. The junction had 11 bases not matched to a gene; V was cut back by 6 bases and J by 4 bases. Germline V gives CDR1 SNHLY, CDR2 FYNNEI. CDR3: CASSDRARGSTEAFF. CDR3 nucleotides: TGTGCCAGCAGCGACAGGGCTCGGGGGAGCACTGAAGCTTTCTTT.

The chain combines TRBV18 with TRBJ2-5; possibly TRBD2 for D (6 bases). Trimming removed 1 base from V and 3 bases from J, with 12 bases in between. Looked up from germline, CDR1 is KGHSH and CDR2 is LQKENI. The CDR3 totals 15 residues. The CDR3 reads CASSPRGDPKETQYF. The CDR3 DNA sequence: TGTGCCAGCTCACCACGGGGGGACCCCAAAGAGACCCAGTACTTC.

The chain combines TRBV30 with TRBJ1-1, with no clear D. V was clipped by 3 bases and J by 3 bases, with 11 bases between them. The CDR3 sequence is 13 residues long. Germline CDR1 reads GTSNPN; CDR2 reads SVGIG (reference sequence). The CDR3 loop reads CAWRRGTDTEAFF. The CDR3 DNA is TGTGCCTGGAGAAGAGGCACTGACACTGAAGCTTTCTTT.

The chain couples TRBV9 to TRBJ1-2; a possible D gene is TRBD1 (6 bases). Germline V CDR1 and CDR2: SGDLS, YYNGEE. Trimming removed 3 bases from V and 6 bases from J, with 18 bases in between. This CDR3 region has 15 residues. CDR3: CASSAYRVIENGYTF. The CDR3, as DNA: TGTGCCAGCAGCGCCTACAGGGTAATTGAGAATGGCTACACCTTC.

This chain links TRBV5-6 with TRBJ2-3, with D maybe TRBD1 (6 bases). CDR1 and CDR2 from the germline V gene are SGHDT and YYEEEE. CDR3 length: 13 amino acids. V dropped 3 bases and J dropped 7 bases, with 12 bases sitting between them. The DNA of the CDR3 is TGTGCCAGCAGCTGGAACAGGGCAAATACGCAGTATTTT. Its protein is CASSWNRANTQYF.

The rearrangement uses TRBV19 and TRBJ2-2; possibly TRBD1 for D (7 bases). The CDR3 runs 13 residues. The germline V and J ends were trimmed by 11 bases and 6 bases, with 16 bases remaining between them. Germline V gene sequence: CDR1 LNHDA, CDR2 SQIVND (reference sequence). This CDR3 is CAGGGAVSGELFF. In nucleotides, the CDR3 is TGTGCCGGAGGGGGCGCGGTGTCCGGGGAGCTGTTTTTT. Drawing the rest from reference TRBV19 and TRBJ2-2, the complete variable domain is DGGITQSPKYLFRKEGQNVTLSCEQNLNHDAMYWYRQDPGQGLRLIYYSQIVNDFQKGDIAEGYSVSREKKESFPLTVTSAQKNPTAFYLCAGGGAVSGELFFGEGSRLTVL.

The rearrangement uses TRBV24-1 and TRBJ2-1, with D unresolved. Trimming took 9 bases from V and 2 from J, leaving 10 bases between them. The CDR3 contains 13 residues. CDR1 and CDR2 from the germline V gene are KGHDR and SFDVKD. DNA for the CDR3: TGTGCCACCGGCCTCGACACCTACAATGAGCAGTTCTTC. Its translation: CATGLDTYNEQFF.

The chain joins TRBV7-6 to TRBJ2-3; TRBD2 aligns across 12 bases. From germline, CDR1 is SGHVS and CDR2 FNYEAQ. CDR3 size: 16 residues. V dropped 5 bases and J dropped 4; count of bases not matched to a gene: 7. This chain's CDR3 is CASSLRLAGAADTQYF. CDR3 bases: TGTGCCAGCAGCCTCAGACTAGCGGGAGCGGCAGATACGCAGTATTTT.

This chain connects TRBV7-2 to TRBJ2-5, with D perhaps matching TRBD2 (5 bases). V dropped 3 bases and J dropped 1 base, with 12 bases sitting between them. Germline V gives CDR1 SGHTA, CDR2 FQGNSA. The CDR3 is 15 residues long. The CDR3 reads CASSFLLGSQETQYF. CDR3 DNA sequence: TGTGCCAGCAGCTTCTTGTTGGGGAGCCAAGAGACCCAGTACTTC.

V gene TRBV15 combines with J gene TRBJ2-1, with a possible D match to TRBD2 (5 bases). The CDR3 loop spans 12 amino acids. Germline V gene sequence: CDR1 LNHNV, CDR2 YYDKDF (reference sequence). Deletions cut 8 bases from V and 4 bases from J, with 9 bases between. CDR3 loop: CATGEGYNEQFF. In nucleotides, the CDR3 is TGTGCCACCGGCGAGGGTTACAATGAGCAGTTCTTC.

The chain is built from TRBV19 and TRBJ1-2; no firm D call. V lost 3 bases and J lost 5, with 10 bases in between. The germline V gene encodes CDR1 LNHDA and CDR2 SQIVND (reference sequence). The CDR3 has 13 amino acids. The CDR3 sequence: CASSMAMRYGYTF. Here the CDR3 DNA reads TGTGCCAGTAGTATGGCCATGCGGTATGGCTACACCTTC. Combining the CDR3 with reference TRBV19 and TRBJ1-2 gives the whole variable domain DGGITQSPKYLFRKEGQNVTLSCEQNLNHDAMYWYRQDPGQGLRLIYYSQIVNDFQKGDIAEGYSVSREKKESFPLTVTSAQKNPTAFYLCASSMAMRYGYTFGSGTRLTVV.

V usage is TRBV19 and J usage is TRBJ1-1, with 7 bases matching TRBD1. Germline CDR1 and CDR2: LNHDA and SQIVND (reference sequence). V trimming: 7 bases; J trimming: 10 bases; junction bases outside the gene matches: 12. This CDR3 has 13 amino acids. In nucleotides, the CDR3 is TGTGCCAGTAACGACAGGGTGAGGGATGGAGCTTTCTTT. Translation gives CASNDRVRDGAFF.

The chain uses TRBV9 and TRBJ1-4, with TRBD1 as a possible D gene (5 bases). The CDR3 has 17 amino acids. Trimming removed 0 bases from V and 2 bases from J, with 14 bases in between. CDR1 is SGDLS and CDR2 is YYNGEE in the germline V gene. For the CDR3, the DNA is TGTGCCAGCAGCGTAGATGGACATCGGGGGACTAATGAAAAACTGTTTTTT. Its translation is CASSVDGHRGTNEKLFF.